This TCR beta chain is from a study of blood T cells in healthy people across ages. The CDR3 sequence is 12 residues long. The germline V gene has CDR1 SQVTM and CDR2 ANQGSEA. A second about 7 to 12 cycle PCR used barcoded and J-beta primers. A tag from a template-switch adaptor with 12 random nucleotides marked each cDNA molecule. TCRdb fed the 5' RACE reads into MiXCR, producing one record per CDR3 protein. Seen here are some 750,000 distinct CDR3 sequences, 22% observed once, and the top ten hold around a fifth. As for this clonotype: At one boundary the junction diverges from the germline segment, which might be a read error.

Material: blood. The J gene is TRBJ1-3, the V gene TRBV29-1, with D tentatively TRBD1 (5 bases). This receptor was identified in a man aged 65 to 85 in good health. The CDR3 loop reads CSVGQPGNTIYF. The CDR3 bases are TGCAGCGTTGGACAGCCTGGAAACACTATATATTTT.